This T cell receptor beta chain was retrieved from a study of monozygotic twins with inflammatory bowel disease. Regarding this clonotype: What it recognizes is unknown.

CDR3 length: 17 residues. CDR1 is LNHNV and CDR2 is YYDKDF in the germline V gene (reference sequence). From 3,500 to 4,500 ng of total RNA, each TCR library was prepared. Nested amplification of TCRalpha and TCRbeta cDNA involved two PCRs of around 15 and 9 cycles. From its re-call of the 5' RACE reads, TCRdb lists each CDR3 protein once, without DNA. This sample's table has about 330,000 distinct CDR3 sequences. Notes on the study in general: Especially with disease activity, IBD patients shared fewer clonotypes with others than healthy twins did. T cell subtypes that differed could not be told apart.

This chain joins TRBV15 and TRBJ2-7; TCRdb outputs TRBD2, but without DNA this stays unchecked. This receptor was obtained from a human donor with ulcerative colitis or Crohn's disease, or a healthy co-twin of an affected twin (not recorded which). The source material was blood. The CDR3 here is CATSKMGGEFLSYEQYF.